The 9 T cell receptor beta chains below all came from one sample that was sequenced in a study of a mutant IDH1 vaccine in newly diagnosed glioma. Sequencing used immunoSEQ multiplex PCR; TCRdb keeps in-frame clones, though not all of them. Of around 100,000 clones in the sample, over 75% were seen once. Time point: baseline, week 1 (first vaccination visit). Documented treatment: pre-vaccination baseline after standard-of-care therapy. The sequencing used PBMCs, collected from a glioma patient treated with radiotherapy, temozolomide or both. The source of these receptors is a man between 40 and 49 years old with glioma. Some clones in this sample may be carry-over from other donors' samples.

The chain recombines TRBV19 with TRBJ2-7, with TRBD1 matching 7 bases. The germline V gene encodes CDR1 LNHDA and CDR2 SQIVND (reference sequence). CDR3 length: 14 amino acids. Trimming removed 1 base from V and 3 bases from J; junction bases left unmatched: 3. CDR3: CASSIGGGYYEQYF. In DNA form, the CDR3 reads TGTGCCAGTAGTATAGGAGGGGGCTACTACGAGCAGTACTTC.

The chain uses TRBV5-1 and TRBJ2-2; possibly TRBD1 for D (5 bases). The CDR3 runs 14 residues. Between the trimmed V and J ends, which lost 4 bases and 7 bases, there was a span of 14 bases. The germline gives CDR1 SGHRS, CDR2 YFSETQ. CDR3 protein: CASSPLATGGELFF. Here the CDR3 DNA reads TGCGCCAGCAGCCCCCTGGCAACAGGCGGGGAGCTGTTTTTT.

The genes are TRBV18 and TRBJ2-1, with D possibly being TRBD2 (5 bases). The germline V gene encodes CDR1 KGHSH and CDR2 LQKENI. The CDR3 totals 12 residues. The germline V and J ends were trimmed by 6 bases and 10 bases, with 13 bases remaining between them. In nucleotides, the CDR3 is TGTGCCAGCTCCCCCGCCGGGGTCGAGCAGTTCTTC. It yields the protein CASSPAGVEQFF.

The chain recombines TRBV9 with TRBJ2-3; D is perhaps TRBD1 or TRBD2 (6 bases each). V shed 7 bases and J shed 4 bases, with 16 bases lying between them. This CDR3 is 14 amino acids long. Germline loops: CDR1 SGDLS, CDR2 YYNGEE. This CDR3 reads CASSPGGSADTQYF. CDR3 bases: TGTGCCAGCTCCCCCGGGGGCTCGGCAGATACGCAGTATTTT.

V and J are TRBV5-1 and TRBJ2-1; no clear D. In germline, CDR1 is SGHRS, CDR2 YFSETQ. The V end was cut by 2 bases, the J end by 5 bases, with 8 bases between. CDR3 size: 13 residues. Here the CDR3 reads CASSFRANNEQFF. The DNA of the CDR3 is TGCGCCAGCAGCTTTCGGGCTAACAATGAGCAGTTCTTC.

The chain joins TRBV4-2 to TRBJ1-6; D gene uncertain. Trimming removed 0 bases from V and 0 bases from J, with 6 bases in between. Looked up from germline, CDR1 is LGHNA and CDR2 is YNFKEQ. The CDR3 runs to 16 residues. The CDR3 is CASSQEGSSYNSPLHF. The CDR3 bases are TGTGCCAGCAGCCAAGAGGGCAGCTCCTATAATTCACCCCTCCACTTT.

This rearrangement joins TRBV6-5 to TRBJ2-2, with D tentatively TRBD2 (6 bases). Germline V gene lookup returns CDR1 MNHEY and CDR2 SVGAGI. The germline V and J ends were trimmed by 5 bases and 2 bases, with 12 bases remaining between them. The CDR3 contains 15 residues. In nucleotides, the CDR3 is TGTGCCAGCAGTCCGGGACTTCTAAACACCGGGGAGCTGTTTTTT. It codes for CASSPGLLNTGELFF.

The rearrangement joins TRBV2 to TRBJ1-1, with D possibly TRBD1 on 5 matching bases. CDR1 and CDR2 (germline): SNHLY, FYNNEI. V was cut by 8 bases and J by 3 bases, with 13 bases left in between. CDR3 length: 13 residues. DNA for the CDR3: TGTGCCAGCCCTAGACAGATAGACACTGAAGCTTTCTTT. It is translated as CASPRQIDTEAFF.

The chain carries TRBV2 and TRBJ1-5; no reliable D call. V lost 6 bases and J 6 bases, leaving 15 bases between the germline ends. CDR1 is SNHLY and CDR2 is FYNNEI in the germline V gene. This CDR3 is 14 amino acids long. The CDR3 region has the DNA TGTGCCAGCAGGGATGCTAACATATTTCAGCCCCAGCATTTT. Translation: CASRDANIFQPQHF.